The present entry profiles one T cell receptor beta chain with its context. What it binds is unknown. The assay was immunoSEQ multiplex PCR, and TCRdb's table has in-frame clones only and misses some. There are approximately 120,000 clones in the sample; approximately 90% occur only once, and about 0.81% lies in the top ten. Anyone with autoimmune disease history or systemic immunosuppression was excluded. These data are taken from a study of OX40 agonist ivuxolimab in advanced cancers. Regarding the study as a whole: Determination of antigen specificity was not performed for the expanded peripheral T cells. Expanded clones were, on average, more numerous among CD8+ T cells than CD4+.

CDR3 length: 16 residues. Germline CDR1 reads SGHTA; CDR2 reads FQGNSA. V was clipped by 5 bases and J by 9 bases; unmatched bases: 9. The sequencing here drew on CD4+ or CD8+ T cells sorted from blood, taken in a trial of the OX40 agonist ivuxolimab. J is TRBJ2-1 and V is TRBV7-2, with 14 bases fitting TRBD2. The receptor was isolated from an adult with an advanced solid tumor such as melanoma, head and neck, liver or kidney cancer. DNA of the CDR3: TGTGCCAGCAGCACTGGGACTAGCGGGAGAATAATTGAGCAGTTCTTC. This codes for CASSTGTSGRIIEQFF. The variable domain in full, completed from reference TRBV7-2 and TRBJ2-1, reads GAGVSQSPSNKVTEKGKDVELRCDPISGHTALYWYRQSLGQGLEFLIYFQGNSAPDKSGLPSDRFSAERTGGSVSTLTIQRTQQEDSAVYLCASSTGTSGRIIEQFFGPGTRLTVL.